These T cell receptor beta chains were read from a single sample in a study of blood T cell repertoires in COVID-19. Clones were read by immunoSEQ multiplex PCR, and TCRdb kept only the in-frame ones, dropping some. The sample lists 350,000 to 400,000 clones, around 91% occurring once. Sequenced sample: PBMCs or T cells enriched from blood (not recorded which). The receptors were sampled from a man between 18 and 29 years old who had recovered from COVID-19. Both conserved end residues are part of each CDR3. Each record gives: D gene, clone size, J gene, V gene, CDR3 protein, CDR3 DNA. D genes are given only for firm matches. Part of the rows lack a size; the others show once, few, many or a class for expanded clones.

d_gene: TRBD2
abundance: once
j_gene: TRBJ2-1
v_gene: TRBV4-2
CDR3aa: CASSQDLAGASYNEQFF
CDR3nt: TGTGCCAGCAGCCAAGATTTAGCGGGGGCATCCTACAATGAGCAGTTCTTC

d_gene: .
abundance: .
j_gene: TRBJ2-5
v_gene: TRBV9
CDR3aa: CASSESLGGFQETQYF
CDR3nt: TGTGCCAGCAGCGAGTCCTTGGGGGGATTTCAAGAGACCCAGTACTTC

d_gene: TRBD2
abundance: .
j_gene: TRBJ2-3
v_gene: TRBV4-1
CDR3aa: CASSPDYGLAGRSTDTQYF
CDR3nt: TGCGCCAGCAGCCCCGATTACGGGCTAGCGGGGAGGAGCACAGATACGCAGTATTTT

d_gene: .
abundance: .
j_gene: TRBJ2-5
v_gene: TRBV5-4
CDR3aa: CASSSGTDRISETQYF
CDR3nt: TGTGCCAGCAGTTCCGGTACAGATAGGATTTCAGAGACCCAGTACTTC

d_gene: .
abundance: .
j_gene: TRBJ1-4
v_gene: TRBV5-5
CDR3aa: CASSLTGSNEKLFF
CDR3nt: TGTGCCAGCAGCTTGACAGGGAGCAATGAAAAACTGTTTTTT

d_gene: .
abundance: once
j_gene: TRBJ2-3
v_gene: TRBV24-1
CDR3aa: CATSDLDTQYF
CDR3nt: TGTGCCACCAGTGACCTAGATACGCAGTATTTT

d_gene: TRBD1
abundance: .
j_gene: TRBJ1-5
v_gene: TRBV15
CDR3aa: CATRSGTGRYSNQPQHF
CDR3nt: TGTGCCACCAGATCCGGGACAGGGAGATATAGCAATCAGCCCCAGCATTTT

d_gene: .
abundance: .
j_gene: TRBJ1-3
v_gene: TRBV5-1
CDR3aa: CASSLGASGNTIYF
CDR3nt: TGCGCCAGCAGCTTGGGGGCCTCTGGAAACACCATATATTTT

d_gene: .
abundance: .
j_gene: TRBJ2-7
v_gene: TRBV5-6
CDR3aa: CASSLEQGSSYEQYF
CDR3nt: TGTGCCAGCAGCTTGGAGCAGGGGAGCTCCTACGAGCAGTACTTC

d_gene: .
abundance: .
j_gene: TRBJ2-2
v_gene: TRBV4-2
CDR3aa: CASSHINRDTGELFF
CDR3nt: TGTGCCAGCAGCCACATAAACAGGGACACCGGGGAGCTGTTTTTT

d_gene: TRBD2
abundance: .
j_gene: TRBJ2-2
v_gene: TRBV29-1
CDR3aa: CSVESSGLNTGELFF
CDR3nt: TGCAGCGTTGAGTCTAGCGGGTTGAACACCGGGGAGCTGTTTTTT

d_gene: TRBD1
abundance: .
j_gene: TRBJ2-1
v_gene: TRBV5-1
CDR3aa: CASSRRTGEVYNEQFF
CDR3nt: TGCGCCAGCAGCCGCCGGACAGGGGAAGTCTACAATGAGCAGTTCTTC

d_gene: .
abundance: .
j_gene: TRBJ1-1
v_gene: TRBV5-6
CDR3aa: CASSLSGDTEAFF
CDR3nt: TGTGCCAGCAGCCTCTCAGGGGATACTGAAGCTTTCTTT

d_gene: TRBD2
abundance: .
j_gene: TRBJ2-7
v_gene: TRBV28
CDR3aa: CASSPGTSGRRYEQYF
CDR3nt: TGTGCCAGCAGTCCCGGGACTAGCGGGAGGAGGTACGAGCAGTACTTC

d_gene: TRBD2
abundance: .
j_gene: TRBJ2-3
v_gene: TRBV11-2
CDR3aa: CASSSRTSGTDTQYF
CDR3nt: TGTGCCAGCAGCTCCCGGACTAGCGGCACAGATACGCAGTATTTT

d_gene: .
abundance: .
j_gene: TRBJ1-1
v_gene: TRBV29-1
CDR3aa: CSVEDPGEAFF
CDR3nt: TGCAGCGTTGAAGATCCGGGGGAAGCTTTCTTT

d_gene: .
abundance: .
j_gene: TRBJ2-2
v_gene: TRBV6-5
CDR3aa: CASSYSGSGELFF
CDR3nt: TGTGCCAGCAGTTACTCCGGGTCCGGGGAGCTGTTTTTT

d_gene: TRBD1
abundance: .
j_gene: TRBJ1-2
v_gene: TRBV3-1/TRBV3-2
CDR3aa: CASSQQDRASGGYTF
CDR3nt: TGTGCCAGCAGCCAACAGGACAGGGCGTCCGGTGGCTACACCTTC

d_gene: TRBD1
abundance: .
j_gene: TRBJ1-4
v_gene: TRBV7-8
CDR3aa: CASRGRGTEKLFF
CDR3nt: TGTGCCAGCAGAGGCAGGGGGACTGAAAAACTGTTTTTT

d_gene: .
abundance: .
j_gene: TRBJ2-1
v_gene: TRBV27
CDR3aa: CASSLSPPTGLFYNEQFF
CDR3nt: TGTGCCAGCAGTTTATCCCCTCCGACAGGCCTATTTTACAATGAGCAGTTCTTC

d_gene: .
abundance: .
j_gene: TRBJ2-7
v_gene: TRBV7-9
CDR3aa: CASSTRQSSYEQYF
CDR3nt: TGTGCCAGCAGCACCCGACAGAGCTCCTACGAGCAGTACTTC

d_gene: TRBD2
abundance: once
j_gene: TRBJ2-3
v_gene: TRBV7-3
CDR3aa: CASSRSGSLDTQYF
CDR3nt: TGTGCCAGCAGCCGAAGCGGGAGTTTAGATACGCAGTATTTT

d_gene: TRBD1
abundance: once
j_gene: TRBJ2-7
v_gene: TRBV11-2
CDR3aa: CASSLWQGDYEQYF
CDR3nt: TGTGCCAGCAGCTTATGGCAGGGGGACTACGAGCAGTACTTC

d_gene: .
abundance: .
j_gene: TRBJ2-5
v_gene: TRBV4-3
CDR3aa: CASSQDDSTTYQETQYF
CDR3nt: TGCGCCAGCAGCCAAGATGACAGTACAACGTACCAAGAGACCCAGTACTTC

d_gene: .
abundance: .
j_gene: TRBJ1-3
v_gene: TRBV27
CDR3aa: CASSFGPGLSGNTIYF
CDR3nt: TGTGCCAGCAGTTTCGGCCCAGGCCTCTCTGGAAACACCATATATTTT

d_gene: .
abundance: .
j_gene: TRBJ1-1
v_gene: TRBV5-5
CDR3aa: CASSFFAAVRNTEAFF
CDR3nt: TGTGCCAGCAGCTTTTTTGCGGCCGTTAGGAACACTGAAGCTTTCTTT

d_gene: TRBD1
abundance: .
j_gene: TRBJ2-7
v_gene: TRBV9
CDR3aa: CASSGTGDYEQYF
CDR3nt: TGTGCCAGCAGTGGGACAGGCGACTACGAGCAGTACTTC

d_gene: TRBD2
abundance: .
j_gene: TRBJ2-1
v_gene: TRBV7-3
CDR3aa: CASSLSGGSYNEQFF
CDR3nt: TGTGCCAGCAGCCTTAGCGGGGGCTCCTACAATGAGCAGTTCTTC

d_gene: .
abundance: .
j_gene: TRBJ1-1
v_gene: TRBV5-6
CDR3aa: CASSLLEGVNTEAFF
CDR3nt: TGTGCCAGCAGCTTGTTAGAGGGGGTGAACACTGAAGCTTTCTTT

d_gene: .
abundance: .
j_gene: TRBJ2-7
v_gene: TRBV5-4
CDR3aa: CASSPGQYYEQYF
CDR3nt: TGTGCCAGCAGCCCGGGACAATACTACGAGCAGTACTTC